Below, 7 T cell receptor beta chains from the same sample are listed, as sequenced in a study of T cell repertoires in cytomegalovirus infection. TCRdb used MiXCR to reprocess the reads, holding one entry per CDR3 protein. The sample lists 490,000 or so distinct CDR3 sequences, around 11% occurring once. The sequencing sample was made of PBMCs. Receptors originate from a human donor in good health (CMV status not recorded). Some clones in this sample may be carry-over from other donors' samples.

This clonotype came up a few times. This sequence joins TRBV2 and TRBJ2-7; possible D gene TRBD2, 5 bases. The germline V gene has CDR1 SNHLY and CDR2 FYNNEI. The V gene lost 3 bases and the J gene lost 6 bases, with 15 bases spanning the gap. The CDR3 spans 14 residues. CDR3 coding DNA: TGTGCCAGCAGTGACGAGCGGAGAGTGGGCGAGCAGTACTTC. Amino acids: CASSDERRVGEQYF.

This CDR3 is CASSPGENQPQHF. DNA of the CDR3: TGTGCCAGCTCACCAGGGGAAAATCAGCCCCAGCATTTT. This rearrangement joins TRBV18 to TRBJ1-5; D call uncertain. The CDR3 consists of 13 residues. Trimming cost V 2 bases and J 4 bases, with 6 bases left between them. The V gene's germline CDR1 is KGHSH and CDR2 LQKENI. The whole variable domain, remainder taken from reference TRBV18 and TRBJ1-5, is NAGVMQNPRHLVRRRGQEARLRCSPMKGHSHVYWYRQLPEEGLKFMVYLQKENIIDESGMPKERFSAEFPKEGPSILRIQQVVRGDSAAYFCASSPGENQPQHFGDGTRLSIL.

This clonotype was detected many times. The chain joins TRBV7-2 to TRBJ2-3, with 9 bases lining up with TRBD2. The junction had 8 bases not matched to a gene; V was cut back by 2 bases and J by 2 bases. The CDR3 is 17 amino acids. The V gene's germline CDR1 is SGHTA and CDR2 FQGNSA. Written as DNA, the CDR3 is TGTGCCAGCAGCTTATACGGGCTAGCGGGGCCCACAGATACGCAGTATTTT. This gives the protein CASSLYGLAGPTDTQYF.

This clonotype occurred many times. The chain recombines TRBV7-8 with TRBJ1-4, with 9 positions matching TRBD1. Germline CDR1 is SGHVS and CDR2 is FQNEAQ. V was clipped by 5 bases and J by 7 bases; unmatched bases: 11. The CDR3 length is 16 residues. The DNA of the CDR3 is TGTGCCAGCAGCCCGCGCCCACAGGGGGCGCGTGAAAAACTGTTTTTT. Translating gives CASSPRPQGAREKLFF.

This clonotype appeared many times. The CDR3, as DNA: TGTGCCAGCAGTTTGGAGGTGCAACAGCCCCAGCATTTT. This codes for CASSLEVQQPQHF. The chain uses TRBV2 and TRBJ1-5; D uncertain. The germline V gene has CDR1 SNHLY and CDR2 FYNNEI. The CDR3 consists of 13 residues. Deletions cut 5 bases from V and 7 bases from J, with 12 bases between.

This clonotype was observed a few times. The genes are TRBV5-6 and TRBJ2-1; 10 nucleotides line up with TRBD2. V lost 4 bases, J lost 3 bases, and 7 bases stayed unmatched. The germline V gene encodes CDR1 SGHDT and CDR2 YYEEEE. The CDR3 is 16 residues long. The CDR3 protein is CASSADQREGYNEQFF. In nucleotides, the CDR3 is TGTGCCAGCAGCGCGGACCAGCGGGAGGGCTACAATGAGCAGTTCTTC.

This clonotype appeared many times. This rearrangement joins TRBV7-9 to TRBJ2-2; 9 nucleotides agree with TRBD2. Germline values: CDR1 SEHNR, CDR2 FQNEAQ (reference sequence). The V gene end was trimmed by 1 base and the J gene end by 0 bases; junction bases not matched to a gene: 9. The CDR3 runs 19 residues. In DNA, the CDR3 is TGTGCCAGCAGCTTAGATTGGGCTAGCGGGGCTTCGAACACCGGGGAGCTGTTTTTT. It specifies CASSLDWASGASNTGELFF.